This TCR beta chain derives from a study of neurological immune-mediated disorders. As for the study in general: Relapsing-remitting disease affected about 30, and secondary progressive 3, of roughly 35 multiple sclerosis patients.

Study-wide results and limits: The most TCR clonal expansion was seen in HTLV-1-associated myelopathy, and the least was seen in multiple sclerosis, which fell below healthy controls.

This clonotype was observed at least ten times. What it binds is not known. Template-switch 5'RACE cDNA synthesis added a 10-nucleotide unique molecular identifier. TCRdb itself ran the 5' RACE reads through MiXCR, one entry per CDR3 protein. The data show roughly 70,000 distinct CDR3 sequences, with about 4% seen just once and 1% to 1.5% held by the top ten. CDR3 length: 14 amino acids. Germline-derived CDR1 and CDR2 are SGHRS and YFSETQ. V was pared by 4 bases and J by 3 bases, with 11 bases between. The chain uses TRBV5-1 and TRBJ2-1, with D unresolved. Specimen: PBMCs. This sequence originates from a man aged 25 to 45 with multiple sclerosis. The CDR3 DNA follows: TGCGCCAGCAGCCATGGAAACTTCTACAATGAGCAGTTCTTC. Protein product: CASSHGNFYNEQFF.